Each of the 21 T cell receptor beta chains below was sequenced from the same sample in a study of regulatory T cells in long-lasting Graves disease. Time point in this sample: persistent/refractory GD, antithyroid drugs over 5 years with positive TRAb. Scientists built the TCR library using RNA that was extracted from PBMCs. Libraries of TCR beta came from iRepertoire HTBI primers plus Arm-PCR of CDR3 regions. In TCRdb, the multiplex PCR reads were re-called with MiXCR into one record per CDR3 protein. The table shows 600,000 to 800,000 distinct CDR3 sequences, with around 30% occurring only once. Sequencing was performed on peripheral blood mononuclear cells (PBMCs), taken when the disease was refractory, from a patient treated with antithyroid drugs. These receptors all come from a female donor with Graves disease.

V and J are TRBV19 and TRBJ2-7, with a tentative D call TRBD2 (6 bases). Deletions cut 3 bases from V and 3 bases from J, with 15 bases between. The germline gives CDR1 LNHDA, CDR2 SQIVND (reference sequence). This CDR3 region has 15 residues. CDR3 nucleotide sequence: TGTGCCAGTAGTATGGGAGGCCCGAGCGTCTACGAGCAGTACTTC. Translated: CASSMGGPSVYEQYF.

Ten or more counts support this clonotype. The V call is TRBV28, the J call TRBJ2-6, with D hard to call. CDR3 length equals 15 residues. Germline CDR1 reads MDHEN; CDR2 reads SYDVKM. The V and J ends lost 6 bases and 2 bases respectively, with 11 bases between them. CDR3 nucleotide sequence: TGTGCCAGCAGATACCCGGATACTGGGGCCAACGTCCTGACTTTC. Translation: CASRYPDTGANVLTF.

This chain joins TRBV5-1 and TRBJ2-5, with TRBD2 matching over 10 bases. The CDR3 consists of 16 residues. Germline CDR1 SGHRS, CDR2 YFSETQ. Trimming removed 7 bases from V and 2 bases from J; junction bases left unmatched: 11. The CDR3 loop is CASATSGTPDQETQYF. CDR3 coding DNA: TGCGCCAGCGCTACTAGCGGGACGCCTGATCAAGAGACCCAGTACTTC. Together with reference TRBV5-1 and TRBJ2-5, the CDR3 gives the full variable domain: KAGVTQTPRYLIKTRGQQVTLSCSPISGHRSVSWYQQTPGQGLQFLFEYFSETQRNKGNFPGRFSGRQFSNSRSEMNVSTLELGDSALYLCASATSGTPDQETQYFGPGTRLLVL.

The rearrangement links TRBV14 to TRBJ1-5; no clear D. Trimming took 1 base from V and 2 from J, leaving 12 bases between them. This CDR3 has 16 amino acids. The germline gives CDR1 SGHDN, CDR2 FVKESK. The CDR3 protein is CASSQGSPRGNQPQHF. CDR3 nucleotide sequence: TGTGCCAGCAGCCAAGGTTCTCCAAGGGGCAATCAGCCCCAGCATTTT.

This clonotype has more than one count but fewer than ten. The chain has TRBV10-1 and TRBJ2-5, with 7 positions matching TRBD2. CDR3 length: 16 residues. Germline V gene lookup returns CDR1 WNHNN and CDR2 SYGVQD (reference sequence). Trimming took 0 bases from V and 6 from J; bases not matched to a gene: 10. CDR3 DNA sequence: TGCGCCAGCAGTGAGTCCCCCGGGGGAGGGTTGCAGACCCAGTACTTC. Amino acids: CASSESPGGGLQTQYF.

This clonotype was recorded many times. This rearrangement joins TRBV28 to TRBJ2-7; 9 bases match TRBD1. Per germline, CDR1 MDHEN and CDR2 SYDVKM. The CDR3 has 17 residues. V was pared by 2 bases and J by 2 bases, with 10 bases of the junction left unmatched. In DNA, the CDR3 is TGTGCCAGCAGTTTAGGGACAGGGCTTAATTTTGCCTACGAGCAGTACTTC. The encoded protein is CASSLGTGLNFAYEQYF.

This sequence joins TRBV29-1 and TRBJ2-7, with TRBD1 identical over 9 bases. Looked up from germline, CDR1 is SQVTM and CDR2 is ANQGSEA. The CDR3 consists of 14 residues. The V segment lost 3 bases and the J segment 3 bases; nucleotides outside the gene matches: 6. The CDR3 loop reads CSVDIGQGRYEQYF. DNA of the CDR3: TGCAGCGTTGACATCGGACAGGGGCGCTACGAGCAGTACTTC.

This clonotype appeared many times. The V gene is TRBV28, the J gene TRBJ1-4; D is undetermined. Germline CDR1 and CDR2: MDHEN and SYDVKM. CDR3 size: 14 residues. Trimming pared 8 bases from V and 4 bases from J, leaving 14 bases between. The CDR3 reads CASHLRASNEKLFF. The DNA of the CDR3 is TGTGCCAGCCACCTGAGAGCAAGTAATGAAAAACTGTTTTTT.

The rearrangement uses TRBV2 and TRBJ1-2; D possibly corresponds to TRBD1 (5 bases). The CDR3 sequence is 14 residues long. Germline-derived CDR1 and CDR2 are SNHLY and FYNNEI. V shed 8 bases and J shed 2 bases, with 15 bases lying between them. CDR3 DNA sequence: TGTGCCAGCTACGTACAGGAGCCCAACTATGGCTACACCTTC. It yields the protein CASYVQEPNYGYTF.

The chain links TRBV6-1 to TRBJ1-5; tentative D call: TRBD1 (5 bases). Per the germline V gene, CDR1 is MNHNS and CDR2 is SASEGT. Trimming stripped 1 base from V and 7 bases from J, with 11 bases between. CDR3 size: 14 residues. CDR3 nucleotides: TGTGCCAGCAGTGAAGGGAGGGGAGGGCAGCCCCAGCATTTT. It is translated as CASSEGRGGQPQHF.

The chain links TRBV7-9 to TRBJ1-4, with 8 bases matching TRBD1. Germline CDR1 SEHNR, CDR2 FQNEAQ (reference sequence). V was pared by 1 base and J by 8 bases, with 3 bases of the junction left unmatched. The CDR3 length is 14 residues. The CDR3 sequence is CASSLEWTGEKLFF. The CDR3 DNA follows: TGTGCCAGCAGCTTAGAGTGGACAGGGGAAAAACTGTTTTTT.

This clonotype was seen repeatedly, ten times or more. V and J are TRBV12-3 or TRBV12-4 and TRBJ2-7, with a weak D call TRBD1 (5 bases). The ends were cut back, 5 bases at V and 4 bases at J, with 9 bases in the middle. The CDR3 consists of 12 residues. The CDR3, as DNA: TGTGCCAGCAGTCTCAGGGTGTACGAGCAGTACTTC. It codes for CASSLRVYEQYF.

The chain combines TRBV5-1 with TRBJ1-1; D not resolved. The length of the CDR3 is 15 residues. The germline V gene has CDR1 SGHRS and CDR2 YFSETQ. V dropped 0 bases and J dropped 1 base, with 10 bases sitting between them. Written as DNA, the CDR3 is TGCGCCAGCAGCTTGGGCGCAAGTGGGAACACTGAAGCTTTCTTT. Translation gives CASSLGASGNTEAFF.

The rearrangement uses TRBV30 and TRBJ2-7; 8 positions agree with TRBD2. Trimming removed 4 bases from V and 2 bases from J; junction bases left unmatched: 1. This CDR3 is 12 amino acids long. Per germline, CDR1 GTSNPN and CDR2 SVGIG (reference sequence). The chain's CDR3 is CAWISGAYEQYF. CDR3 nucleotides: TGTGCCTGGATTAGCGGGGCCTACGAGCAGTACTTC.

In this sample, this clonotype turned up many times. The chain combines TRBV2 with TRBJ1-3, with unresolved D. This CDR3 is 13 amino acids long. Germline V gene sequence: CDR1 SNHLY, CDR2 FYNNEI. Trimming took off 7 bases at V and 0 bases at J, with 7 bases between the two ends. The CDR3 spells CASNPISGNTIYF. DNA for the CDR3: TGTGCCAGCAATCCCATCTCTGGAAACACCATATATTTT.

The chain has TRBV20-1 and TRBJ2-7; TRBD2 is a possible D gene (6 bases). The CDR3 covers 13 residues. CDR1 is DFQATT, CDR2 SNEGSKA, per germline (reference sequence). Trimming pared 4 bases from V and 8 bases from J, leaving 18 bases between. CDR3 in amino acids: CSAKGREFLKQYF. Here the CDR3 DNA reads TGCAGTGCTAAGGGCCGGGAGTTCCTTAAGCAGTACTTC.

This clonotype was detected a few times. This sequence joins TRBV5-1 and TRBJ1-2; D uncertain. The V and J ends lost 0 bases and 5 bases respectively, with 11 bases between them. Per the germline V gene, CDR1 is SGHRS and CDR2 is YFSETQ. The CDR3 spans 14 residues. The CDR3 DNA sequence: TGCGCCAGCAGCTTGGAGGGATCGGGGTATGGCTACACCTTC. It codes for CASSLEGSGYGYTF.

This clonotype was seen only once. The V gene is TRBV9, the J gene TRBJ1-2; possibly TRBD1 for D (5 bases). V gave up 3 bases and J gave up 1 base, with 13 bases separating them. CDR1 and CDR2 (germline): SGDLS, YYNGEE. This CDR3 contains 15 residues. The DNA of the CDR3 is TGTGCCAGCAGCGCTACGGGACGGCTTAACTATGGCTACACCTTC. Protein sequence: CASSATGRLNYGYTF.

This chain connects TRBV12-3 or TRBV12-4 to TRBJ1-4; 7 nucleotides match TRBD1. This CDR3 is built from 15 residues. The V segment lost 6 bases and the J segment 3 bases; nucleotides outside the gene matches: 7. The CDR3 region is CASSYPGQSNEKLFF. The CDR3 DNA follows: TGTGCCAGCAGCTATCCGGGACAGTCTAATGAAAAACTGTTTTTT.

This clonotype was seen a few times. One base away lies a much larger clone, so this may be a sequencing read error. The chain carries TRBV2 and TRBJ1-2; TRBD1 aligns across 10 bases. CDR3 length: 13 amino acids. Germline V gene data show CDR1 as SNHLY and CDR2 as FYNNEI. After removal of 7 bases from V and 6 bases from J, the junction contained 5 bases not matched to a gene. CDR3: CASTPGTGDGYTF. CDR3 in DNA: TGTGCCAGCACTCCCGGGACAGGGGATGGCTACACCTTC.

The chain couples TRBV6-1 to TRBJ2-5, with 9 bases identical to TRBD1. The CDR3 spans 16 residues. CDR1 is MNHNS and CDR2 is SASEGT in the germline V gene. Trimming at V came to 6 bases and at J to 0 bases, leaving 8 bases not matched to a gene. CDR3 DNA: TGTGCCAGCAGCCCACAGGGGGCCGTGTACCAAGAGACCCAGTACTTC. Protein product: CASSPQGAVYQETQYF.